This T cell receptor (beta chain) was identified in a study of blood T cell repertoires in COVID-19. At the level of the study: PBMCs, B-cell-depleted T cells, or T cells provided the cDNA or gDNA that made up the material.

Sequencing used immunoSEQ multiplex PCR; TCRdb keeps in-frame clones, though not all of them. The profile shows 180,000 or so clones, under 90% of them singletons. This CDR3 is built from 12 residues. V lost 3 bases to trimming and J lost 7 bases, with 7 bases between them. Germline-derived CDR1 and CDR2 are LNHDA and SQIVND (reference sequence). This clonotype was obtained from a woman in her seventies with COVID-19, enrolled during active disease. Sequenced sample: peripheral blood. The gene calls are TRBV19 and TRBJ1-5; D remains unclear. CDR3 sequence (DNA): TGTGCCAGTAGTATTTACAAACAGCCCCAGCATTTT. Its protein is CASSIYKQPQHF. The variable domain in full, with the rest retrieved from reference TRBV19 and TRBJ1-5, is DGGITQSPKYLFRKEGQNVTLSCEQNLNHDAMYWYRQDPGQGLRLIYYSQIVNDFQKGDIAEGYSVSREKKESFPLTVTSAQKNPTAFYLCASSIYKQPQHFGDGTRLSIL.